Detailed here is one TCR beta chain. The DNA is omitted, as the CDR3 cannot be located on it reliably, and the CDR3 follows TCRdb's listing. Other DNA sequences in the sample encode the same CDR3. The assay was immunoSEQ multiplex PCR, and TCRdb's table has in-frame clones only and misses some. There are about 2.1 million clones in the sample; 93% occur only once, and 1.5% to 2% lies in the top ten. Positive CCR7 selection of CD45RO-negative cells yielded the naive CD8 cells, and terminally differentiated effector memory CD45RA+ cells were excluded. Germline assignment: CDR1 MNHEY and CDR2 SMNVEV (reference sequence). The CDR3 region is 12 residues in length, termini included. This entry comes from a study of shared clonotypes between healthy human individuals.

This clonotype was sampled from a man aged 18 to 30 in good health. Some clones in this sample may be carry-over from other donors' samples. Specimen: naive CD8+ T cells from PBMCs. The V gene is TRBV27, the J gene TRBJ2-7; TRBD2, the table's D call, lacks a check against the DNA. The CDR3: CASSSSGYEQYF.